Listed below are T cell receptor beta chains from one sample, sequenced in a study of shared clonotypes between healthy human individuals. Some clones are missing from TCRdb's copy, which holds only in-frame ones; the method was immunoSEQ multiplex PCR. The table lists 2 million to 2.5 million clones, 80% to 95% of them singletons. Sequenced material: naive CD4+ T cells from PBMCs. The origin of the receptors is a man younger than 30 in good health. Some clones in this sample may be carry-over from other donors' samples. Both conserved end residues are part of each CDR3. The D gene is left open where the match is weak. A row's size may be missing; if present it is once, few, many or a size class.

v_call	clone_size	d_call	j_call	cdr3_nt	cdr3_aa
TRBV27	NA	NA	TRBJ1-3	TGTGCCAGCAGTTTATCGCCAGGGTTCTCTGGAAACACCATATATTTT	CASSLSPGFSGNTIYF
TRBV28	NA	NA	TRBJ1-4	TGTGCCAGCAGTTTACGAGTTGTAGGCGAAAAACTGTTTTTT	CASSLRVVGEKLFF
TRBV10-3	NA	TRBD1	TRBJ2-6	TGTGCCATCAGTGGGACAGGGAAGGCTGGGGCCAACGTCCTGACTTTC	CAISGTGKAGANVLTF
TRBV28	NA	NA	TRBJ1-4	TGTGCCAGCAGCCGCAAGACAACTAATGAAAAACTGTTTTTT	CASSRKTTNEKLFF
TRBV5-4	NA	NA	TRBJ1-4	TGTGCCAGCAGCTCCCGTCAGGACGCGAATGAAAAACTGTTTTTT	CASSSRQDANEKLFF
TRBV7-7	NA	NA	TRBJ2-7	TGTGCCAGCAGCTTAGCGCCTAACTACGAGCAGTACTTC	CASSLAPNYEQYF
TRBV18	NA	NA	TRBJ2-3	TGTGCCAGCTCACCACAATCACCCACAGATACGCAGTATTTT	CASSPQSPTDTQYF
TRBV7-2	NA	NA	TRBJ2-1	TGTGCCAGCAGCCGCCCGACCATCCATGAGCAGTTCTTC	CASSRPTIHEQFF
TRBV30	NA	TRBD2	TRBJ2-1	TGTGCCTGGAGAACTAGCGTTTTAAATGAGCAGTTCTTC	CAWRTSVLNEQFF
TRBV6-5	NA	NA	TRBJ2-7	TGTGCCAGCACCCGTGGTGGGGGGAAGAACTACGAGCAGTACTTC	CASTRGGGKNYEQYF
TRBV5-1	NA	NA	TRBJ2-6	TGCGCCAGCAGCGCAGGGGATGTGGCGGCTGGGGCCAACGTCCTGACTTTC	CASSAGDVAAGANVLTF
TRBV29-1	NA	TRBD1	TRBJ1-2	TGCAGCGTTCAGGGGGAGGGAGATAGGTATGGCTACACCTTC	CSVQGEGDRYGYTF
TRBV5-1	NA	TRBD1	TRBJ2-3	TGCGCCAGCAGCCGACAGGGGGCCACAGATACGCAGTATTTT	CASSRQGATDTQYF
TRBV10-1	NA	NA	TRBJ2-7	TGCGCCAGTTACCGGGACGCCATGGATTACGAGCAGTACTTC	CASYRDAMDYEQYF
TRBV27	once	NA	TRBJ1-5	TGTGCCAGCAGCACCGGCGCCGGGCCCCAGCATTTT	CASSTGAGPQHF
TRBV10-3	NA	NA	TRBJ2-3	TGTGCCATCAGTGCTGGCGGGAACAGTGGAGATACGCAGTATTTT	CAISAGGNSGDTQYF
TRBV18	NA	NA	TRBJ1-3	TGTGCCAGCTCAGCACCGGGGCAGCTCTCTGGAAACACCATATATTTT	CASSAPGQLSGNTIYF
TRBV6-5	NA	NA	TRBJ2-3	TGTGCCAGCAGTTGGGATAGCACAGATACGCAGTATTTT	CASSWDSTDTQYF
TRBV5-1	once	NA	TRBJ1-1	TGCGCCAGCAGCTTGTTTCAGCGCAGCTTTGAAGCTTTCTTT	CASSLFQRSFEAFF
TRBV4-2	NA	NA	TRBJ2-1	TGTGCCAGCAGCCAAGGGTCCTCCCAATTTCTAGCATACAATGAGCAGTTCTTC	CASSQGSSQFLAYNEQFF
TRBV18	NA	NA	TRBJ1-1	TGTGCCAGCTTGAAAAGGGGTTTGAACACTGAAGCTTTCTTT	CASLKRGLNTEAFF
TRBV4-3	NA	NA	TRBJ1-6	TGCGCCAGCAGCCAAGTTGGGGTAGGCAGGGTCGGCGAGGGACCCCTCCACTTT	CASSQVGVGRVGEGPLHF
TRBV5-1	NA	NA	TRBJ2-5	TGCGCCAGCAGCTTGGCCGGCATAGGGCGGCAAGAGACCCAGTACTTC	CASSLAGIGRQETQYF
TRBV11-2	NA	NA	TRBJ2-1	TGTGCCAGCAGCTTAGTTGGCAGTTACAATGAGCAGTTCTTC	CASSLVGSYNEQFF
TRBV7-3	once	TRBD1	TRBJ2-1	TGTGCCAGCAGCCACAGGGGTAGGTCCTACAATGAGCAGTTCTTC	CASSHRGRSYNEQFF
TRBV6-5	few	NA	TRBJ1-5	TGTGCCAGCCGAACAGGTGAACAGCCCCAGCATTTT	CASRTGEQPQHF
TRBV25-1	NA	NA	TRBJ2-7	TGTGCCAGCACCCCTCCGTCCCAACTCAGGGTGCAGTACTTC	CASTPPSQLRVQYF
TRBV9	NA	NA	TRBJ1-5	TGTGCCAGCAGCGCCGGGCCCACGGATCAGCCCCAGCATTTT	CASSAGPTDQPQHF
TRBV7-8	NA	TRBD1	TRBJ2-7	TGTGCCAGCAGCTTAAAGGGACAGGGGTCGAGGGAGCAGTACTTC	CASSLKGQGSREQYF
TRBV4-2	NA	NA	TRBJ1-4	TGTGCCAGCAGCCAAGATAGGGGTGTCGGTGAAAAACTGTTTTTT	CASSQDRGVGEKLFF
TRBV7-2	NA	TRBD2	TRBJ2-1	TGTGCCAGCAGCTTAAGCGGGAGCCTCTCCAATGAGCAGTTCTTC	CASSLSGSLSNEQFF
TRBV5-3	NA	TRBD2	TRBJ2-5	TGTGCCAGAAGCTTGGCCCCGGTTCGGTTAGCGGGTACTCGGGAGACCCAGTACTTC	CARSLAPVRLAGTRETQYF
TRBV28	NA	TRBD1	TRBJ1-3	TGTGCCAGCAGTGTCCAACGGACAGGGGCCAGAAACACCATATATTTT	CASSVQRTGARNTIYF
TRBV5-1	NA	TRBD2	TRBJ2-1	TGCGCCAGCAGCTACCTAGCGGGGAGCTCCTACAATGAGCAGTTCTTC	CASSYLAGSSYNEQFF
TRBV7-8	NA	NA	TRBJ1-2	TGTGCCAGCAGCTTAGATATGAGAGGCTACACCTTC	CASSLDMRGYTF
TRBV19	NA	TRBD1	TRBJ2-2	TGTGCCAGCGGGACAGCACTCACCGGGGAGCTGTTTTTT	CASGTALTGELFF
TRBV28	NA	TRBD1	TRBJ1-3	TGTGCCAGCAGTCCAGGGGGGAGGGACACCATATATTTT	CASSPGGRDTIYF
TRBV5-8	NA	TRBD2	TRBJ2-1	TGTGCCAGCAGCTTGAAGGGACTAGCGCCTACACCTTCCTACAATGAGCAGTTCTTC	CASSLKGLAPTPSYNEQFF
TRBV28	NA	NA	TRBJ2-7	TGTGCCAGCGCGGACTACTACGAGCAGTACTTC	CASADYYEQYF
TRBV6-1	NA	TRBD1	TRBJ2-1	TGTGCCAGCAGGGACAGGGGGCACAATGAGCAGTTCTTC	CASRDRGHNEQFF
TRBV7-2	NA	TRBD1	TRBJ1-2	TGTGCCAGCAGCCGCACGGGACAGGGAGGTGGCTACACCTTC	CASSRTGQGGGYTF
TRBV5-1	NA	TRBD1	TRBJ1-4	TGCGCCAGCAGCAACCTTCCGGGACAGGGAAATGAAAAACTGTTTTTT	CASSNLPGQGNEKLFF
TRBV30	once	TRBD2	TRBJ2-1	TGTGCCTGGAGTCCCCGGGGGGGGAACTACAATGAGCAGTTCTTC	CAWSPRGGNYNEQFF
TRBV9	NA	NA	TRBJ2-3	TGTGCCAGCAGCGTAGGAGCTAGCGACAGCACAGATACGCAGTATTTT	CASSVGASDSTDTQYF
TRBV6-6	NA	TRBD1	TRBJ2-7	TGTGCCAGCACCGGGACAGGGGACCACGAGCAGTACTTC	CASTGTGDHEQYF
TRBV19	NA	TRBD2	TRBJ2-1	TGTGCTAGTAGGAGGGCTAGCGGGATCAATGAGCAGTTCTTC	CASRRASGINEQFF
TRBV2	NA	NA	TRBJ2-3	TGTGCCAGCAGTGAATTGGGAACAGATACGCAGTATTTT	CASSELGTDTQYF
TRBV5-1	NA	NA	TRBJ1-4	TGCGCCAGCAGCTTGGGGACAGCTTTGAATGAAAAACTGTTTTTT	CASSLGTALNEKLFF
TRBV4-3	NA	NA	TRBJ1-1	TGCGCCAGCAGCCAAGTGGGAGGGGCCCGAAGGGGCACTGAAGCTTTCTTT	CASSQVGGARRGTEAFF